This T cell receptor beta chain is from a study of blood T cell repertoires in COVID-19. In the study overall: The United States, Italy and Spain supplied acute and convalescent COVID-19 samples. T cells, B-cell-depleted T cells, or PBMCs provided the cDNA or gDNA that served as material.

In the study's own analysis: Estimation of nucleated cell counts was performed using reference gene primer amplification. TCRdb keeps only in-frame clones here, not all; method: immunoSEQ multiplex PCR. V, J and clone size are those of that table, while D and trimming were read from the DNA. The sample has some 65,000 clones, about four fifths seen once; the top ten hold 8.5% to 10%. Germline trimming cut 6 bases from V and 2 bases from J; bases unmatched to any gene: 5. CDR1 SQVTM and CDR2 ANQGSEA come from the germline V gene. CDR3 length: 13 residues. This clonotype was sampled from a human donor in a cohort sampled during active COVID-19. Specimen: peripheral blood. J is TRBJ2-7 and V is TRBV29-1; 9 positions agree with TRBD2. CDR3 bases: TGCAGCGTCGGGACTAGCCCCACCTACGAGCAGTACTTC. Its protein is CSVGTSPTYEQYF.